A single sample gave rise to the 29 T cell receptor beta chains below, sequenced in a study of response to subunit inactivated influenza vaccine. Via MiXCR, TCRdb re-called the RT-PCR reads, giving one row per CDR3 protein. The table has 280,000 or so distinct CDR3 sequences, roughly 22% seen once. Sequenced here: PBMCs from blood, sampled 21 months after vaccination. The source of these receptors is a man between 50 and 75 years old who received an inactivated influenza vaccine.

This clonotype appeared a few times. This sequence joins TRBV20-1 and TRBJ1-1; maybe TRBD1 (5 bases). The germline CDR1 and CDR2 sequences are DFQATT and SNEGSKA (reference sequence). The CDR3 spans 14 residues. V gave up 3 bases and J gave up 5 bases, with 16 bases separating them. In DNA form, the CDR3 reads TGCAGTGCTAGGCAGGGAGGAGTGGGGACTGAAGCTTTCTTT. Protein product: CSARQGGVGTEAFF.

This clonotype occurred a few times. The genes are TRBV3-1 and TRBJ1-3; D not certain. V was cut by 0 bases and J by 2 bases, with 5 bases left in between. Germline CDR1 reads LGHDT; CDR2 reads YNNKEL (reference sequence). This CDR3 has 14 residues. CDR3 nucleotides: TGTGCCAGCAGCCAAGAGTGGGCTGGAAACACCATATATTTT. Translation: CASSQEWAGNTIYF.

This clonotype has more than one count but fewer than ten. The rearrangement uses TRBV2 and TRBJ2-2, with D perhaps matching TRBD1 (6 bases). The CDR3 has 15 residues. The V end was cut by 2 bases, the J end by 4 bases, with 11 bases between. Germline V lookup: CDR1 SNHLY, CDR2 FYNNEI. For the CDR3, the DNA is TGTGCCAGCAGTGAACAGGGACACATCACCGGGGAGCTGTTTTTT. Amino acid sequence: CASSEQGHITGELFF.

CDR3 DNA sequence: TGTGCCATCACGGGGCGGATCAACACTGAAGCTTTCTTT. It translates to CAITGRINTEAFF. The chain links TRBV10-3 to TRBJ1-1; TRBD1 might be the D (5 bases). The germline CDR1 and CDR2 sequences are ENHRY and SYGVKD. The V end was cut by 7 bases, the J end by 2 bases, with 11 bases between. CDR3 length equals 13 residues.

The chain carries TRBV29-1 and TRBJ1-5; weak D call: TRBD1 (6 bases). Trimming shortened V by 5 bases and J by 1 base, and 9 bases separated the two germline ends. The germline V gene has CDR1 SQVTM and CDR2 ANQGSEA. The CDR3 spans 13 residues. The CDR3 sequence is CSVTRGSNQPQHF. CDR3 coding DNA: TGCAGCGTTACCAGGGGAAGCAATCAGCCCCAGCATTTT. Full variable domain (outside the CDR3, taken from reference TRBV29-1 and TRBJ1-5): SAVISQKPSRDICQRGTSLTIQCQVDSQVTMMFWYRQQPGQSLTLIATANQGSEATYESGFVIDKFPISRPNLTFSTLTVSNMSPEDSSIYLCSVTRGSNQPQHFGDGTRLSIL.

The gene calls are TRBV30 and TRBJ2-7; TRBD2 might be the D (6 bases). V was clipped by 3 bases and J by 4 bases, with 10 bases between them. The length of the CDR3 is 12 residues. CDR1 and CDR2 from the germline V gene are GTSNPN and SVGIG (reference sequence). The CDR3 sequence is CAWRGLGYEQYF. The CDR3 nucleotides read TGTGCCTGGAGGGGACTCGGATACGAGCAGTACTTC.

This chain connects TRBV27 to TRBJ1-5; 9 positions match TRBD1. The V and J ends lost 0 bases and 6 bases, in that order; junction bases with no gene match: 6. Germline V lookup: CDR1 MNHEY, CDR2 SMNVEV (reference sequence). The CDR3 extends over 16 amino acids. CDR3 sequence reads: CASSLSGTGQGQPQHF. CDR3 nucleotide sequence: TGTGCCAGCAGTTTATCGGGGACAGGGCAGGGTCAGCCCCAGCATTTT.

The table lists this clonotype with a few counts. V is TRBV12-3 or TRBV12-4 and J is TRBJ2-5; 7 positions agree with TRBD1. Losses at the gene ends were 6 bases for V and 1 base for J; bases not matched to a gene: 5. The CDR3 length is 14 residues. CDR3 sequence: CASRPTGPQETQYF. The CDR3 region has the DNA TGTGCCAGCAGACCGACAGGGCCCCAAGAGACCCAGTACTTC.

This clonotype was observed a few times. CDR3 amino acids: CASSPQGGVVRGGYTF. CDR3 bases: TGTGCCAGCAGTCCACAGGGAGGAGTGGTTCGGGGTGGCTACACCTTC. The chain has TRBV12-3 or TRBV12-4 and TRBJ1-2, with D possibly being TRBD1 (6 bases). Trimming took off 5 bases at V and 7 bases at J, with 23 bases between the two ends. The CDR3 is made up of 16 amino acids.

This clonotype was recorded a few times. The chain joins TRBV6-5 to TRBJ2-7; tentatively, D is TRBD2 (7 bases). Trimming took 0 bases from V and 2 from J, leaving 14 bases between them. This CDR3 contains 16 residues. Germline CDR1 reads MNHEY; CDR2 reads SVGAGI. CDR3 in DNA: TGTGCCAGCAGTTACTCCCCCGGGGGGCAGGCCTACGAGCAGTACTTC. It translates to CASSYSPGGQAYEQYF.

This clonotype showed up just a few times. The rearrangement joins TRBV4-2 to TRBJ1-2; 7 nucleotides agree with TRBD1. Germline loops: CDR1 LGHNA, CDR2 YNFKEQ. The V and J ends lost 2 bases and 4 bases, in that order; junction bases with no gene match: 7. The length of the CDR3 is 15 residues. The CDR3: CASSQNGDSRYGYTF. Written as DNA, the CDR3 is TGTGCCAGCAGCCAAAATGGGGACAGTCGCTATGGCTACACCTTC.

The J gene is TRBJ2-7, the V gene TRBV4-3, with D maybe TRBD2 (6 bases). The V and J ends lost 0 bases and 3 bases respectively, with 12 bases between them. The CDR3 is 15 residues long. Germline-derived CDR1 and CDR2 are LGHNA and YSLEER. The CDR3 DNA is TGCGCCAGCAGCCAAGACCTCGGGAGTTTCTACGAGCAGTACTTC. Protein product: CASSQDLGSFYEQYF.

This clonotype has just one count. The DNA of the CDR3 is TGTGCCAGCAGCTTAAGTCGAGGGGAGCGGCAAGAGACCCAGTACTTC. Protein sequence: CASSLSRGERQETQYF. The chain employs TRBV11-2 and TRBJ2-5; D might be TRBD1 or TRBD2, each matching 5 bases. The CDR3 is 16 amino acids. Trimming removed 2 bases from V and 2 bases from J, with 15 bases in between. Germline V gives CDR1 SGHAT, CDR2 FQNNGV.

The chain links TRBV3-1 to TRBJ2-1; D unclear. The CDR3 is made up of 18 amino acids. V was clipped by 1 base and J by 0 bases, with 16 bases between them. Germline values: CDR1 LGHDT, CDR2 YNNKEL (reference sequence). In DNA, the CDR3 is TGTGCCAGCAGCCAAGGGTGGCTGGGCCCGGACTCCTACAATGAGCAGTTCTTC. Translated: CASSQGWLGPDSYNEQFF.

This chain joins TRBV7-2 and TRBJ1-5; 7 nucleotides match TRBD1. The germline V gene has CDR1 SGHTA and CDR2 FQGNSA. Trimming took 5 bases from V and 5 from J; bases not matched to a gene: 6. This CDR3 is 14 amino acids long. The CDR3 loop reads CASSERDSDQPQHF. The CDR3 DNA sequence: TGTGCCAGCAGCGAACGGGACAGCGATCAGCCCCAGCATTTT.

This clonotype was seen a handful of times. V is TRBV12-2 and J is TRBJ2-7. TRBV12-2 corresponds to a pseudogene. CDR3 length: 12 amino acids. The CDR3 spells CASRLALNEQYF. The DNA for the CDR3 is TGTGCAAGTCGCTTAGCGCTCAACGAGCAGTACTTC.

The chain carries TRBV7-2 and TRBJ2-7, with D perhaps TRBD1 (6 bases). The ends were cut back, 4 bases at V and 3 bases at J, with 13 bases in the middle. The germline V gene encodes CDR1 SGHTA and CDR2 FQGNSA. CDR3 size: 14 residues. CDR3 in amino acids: CASSSTTGFYEQYF. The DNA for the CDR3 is TGTGCCAGCAGCTCGACTACAGGGTTCTACGAGCAGTACTTC.

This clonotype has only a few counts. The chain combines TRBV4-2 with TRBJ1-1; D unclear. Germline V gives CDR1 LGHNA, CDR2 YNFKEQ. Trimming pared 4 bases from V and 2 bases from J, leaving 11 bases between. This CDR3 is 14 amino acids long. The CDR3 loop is CASSREYTNTEAFF. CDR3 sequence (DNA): TGTGCCAGCAGCCGAGAGTACACCAACACTGAAGCTTTCTTT.

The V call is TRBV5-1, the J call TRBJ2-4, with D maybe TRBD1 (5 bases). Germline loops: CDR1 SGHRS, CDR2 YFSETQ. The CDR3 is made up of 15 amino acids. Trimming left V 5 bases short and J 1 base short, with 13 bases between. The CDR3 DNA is TGCGCCAGCAGTCCAGGGTACGGGGCCAAAAACATTCAGTACTTC. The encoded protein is CASSPGYGAKNIQYF.

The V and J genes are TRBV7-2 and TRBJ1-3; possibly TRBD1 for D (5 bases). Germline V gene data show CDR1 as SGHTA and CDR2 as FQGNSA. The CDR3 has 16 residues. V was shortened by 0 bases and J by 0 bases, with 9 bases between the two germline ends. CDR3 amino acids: CASSLAQATSGNTIYF. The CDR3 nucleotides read TGTGCCAGCAGCTTAGCACAGGCGACCTCTGGAAACACCATATATTTT.

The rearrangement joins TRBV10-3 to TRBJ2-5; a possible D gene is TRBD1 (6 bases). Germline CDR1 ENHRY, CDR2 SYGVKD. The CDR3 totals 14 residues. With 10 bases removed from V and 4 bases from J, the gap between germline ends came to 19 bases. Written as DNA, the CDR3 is TGTGCCAACGCGGACAGTAGAGATTTAGAGACCCAGTACTTC. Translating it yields CANADSRDLETQYF.

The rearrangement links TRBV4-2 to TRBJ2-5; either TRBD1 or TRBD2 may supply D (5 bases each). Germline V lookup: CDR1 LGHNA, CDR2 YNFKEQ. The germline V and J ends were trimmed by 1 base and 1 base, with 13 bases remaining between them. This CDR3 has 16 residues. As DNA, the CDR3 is TGTGCCAGCAGCCAAGTCCTGAGGGGCCGCCAAGAGACCCAGTACTTC. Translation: CASSQVLRGRQETQYF.

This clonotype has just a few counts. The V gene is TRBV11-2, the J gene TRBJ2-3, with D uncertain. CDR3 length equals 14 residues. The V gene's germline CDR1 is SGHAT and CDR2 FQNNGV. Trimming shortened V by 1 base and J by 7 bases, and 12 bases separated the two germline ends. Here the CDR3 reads CASSLGPEDYTQYF. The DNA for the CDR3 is TGTGCCAGCAGCTTAGGTCCAGAGGATTATACGCAGTATTTT. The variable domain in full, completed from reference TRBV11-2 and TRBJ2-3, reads EAGVAQSPRYKIIEKRQSVAFWCNPISGHATLYWYQQILGQGPKLLIQFQNNGVVDDSQLPKDRFSAERLKGVDSTLKIQPAKLEDSAVYLCASSLGPEDYTQYFGPGTRLTVL.

CDR3 amino acids: CASSSRTGVNIQYF. The CDR3 DNA reads TGTGCCAGCAGTTCCCGGACAGGGGTGAACATTCAGTACTTC. V is TRBV28 and J is TRBJ2-4, with 9 bases fitting TRBD1. This CDR3 region has 14 residues. J gave up 7 bases and V 4 bases, and 5 bases lay outside the gene matches. Germline CDR1 reads MDHEN; CDR2 reads SYDVKM.

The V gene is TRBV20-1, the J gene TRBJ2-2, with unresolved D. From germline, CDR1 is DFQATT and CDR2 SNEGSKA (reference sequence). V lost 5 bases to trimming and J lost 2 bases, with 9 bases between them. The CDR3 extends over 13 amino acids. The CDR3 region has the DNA TGCAGTGCTCGAAGTAGTAACACCGGGGAGCTGTTTTTT. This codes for CSARSSNTGELFF.

The CDR3 DNA sequence: TGTGCCAGCAGTTTACGGACTAGCAGATGGGCTGAGACCCAGTACTTC. Translated, it gives CASSLRTSRWAETQYF. The V gene is TRBV28, the J gene TRBJ2-5; TRBD2 matches at 8 bases. Germline V gene data show CDR1 as MDHEN and CDR2 as SYDVKM. This CDR3 contains 16 residues. V was clipped by 2 bases and J by 5 bases; unmatched bases: 10.

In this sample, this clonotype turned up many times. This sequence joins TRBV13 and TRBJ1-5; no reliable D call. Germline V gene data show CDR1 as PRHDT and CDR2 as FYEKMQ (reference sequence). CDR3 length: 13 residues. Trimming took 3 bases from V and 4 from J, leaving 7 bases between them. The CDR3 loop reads CASSLSRNQPQHF. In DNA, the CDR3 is TGTGCCAGCAGCTTGTCCAGGAATCAGCCCCAGCATTTT.

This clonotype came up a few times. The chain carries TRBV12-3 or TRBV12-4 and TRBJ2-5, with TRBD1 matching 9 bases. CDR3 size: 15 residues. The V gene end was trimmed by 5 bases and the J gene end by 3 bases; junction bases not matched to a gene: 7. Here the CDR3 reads CASSRAGTGKETQYF. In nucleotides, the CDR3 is TGTGCCAGCAGTCGGGCCGGGACAGGGAAAGAGACCCAGTACTTC.

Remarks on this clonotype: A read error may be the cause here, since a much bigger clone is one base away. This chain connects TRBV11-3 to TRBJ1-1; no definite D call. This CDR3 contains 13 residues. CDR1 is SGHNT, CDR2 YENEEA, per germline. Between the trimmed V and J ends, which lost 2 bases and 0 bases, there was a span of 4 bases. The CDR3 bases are TGTGCCAGCAGCTTACTGATGAACACTGAAGCTTTCTTT. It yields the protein CASSLLMNTEAFF.